The 25 T cell receptor beta chains given below trace back to one sample, sequenced in a study of post-analysis software for immune sequencing data. Study-level findings and limits: When patients were compared with controls, five TRBV segments were more frequent, TRBV5-6, TRBV5-1 and TRBV20-1 among them.

Unique molecular identifiers were present in the TCR beta cDNA libraries. Each CDR3 protein gets one entry after TCRdb re-called the PCR reads with MiXCR. This table holds roughly 700,000 distinct CDR3 sequences, around 27% found once. These receptors' antigens are unknown. Sequencing was done on a sample of blood. These receptors originate from a girl aged 10-17 years with multiple sclerosis.

The CDR3, as DNA: TGCGCCAGCAGCCGGACAATAATTGGCTTCTCTGGAAACACCATATATTTT. It is translated as CASSRTIIGFSGNTIYF. The chain combines TRBV5-1 with TRBJ1-3; D is perhaps TRBD1 (5 bases). The CDR3 consists of 17 residues. The germline gives CDR1 SGHRS, CDR2 YFSETQ. V lost 4 bases to trimming and J lost 0 bases, with 17 bases between them.

Turning to this clonotype: An end of the junction differs from the germline gene, which may be a read error. The rearrangement links TRBV5-1 to TRBJ2-6, with 7 bases fitting TRBD1. Per the germline V gene, CDR1 is SGHRS and CDR2 is YFSETQ. This CDR3 comprises 17 residues. The CDR3: CASSEGQSPSGANVPTF. CDR3 in DNA: TGCGCCAGCAGCGAGGGACAGAGCCCCTCTGGGGCCAACGTCCCGACTTTC.

There are a few counts of this clonotype. The chain uses TRBV27 and TRBJ2-7, with 10 bases aligning to TRBD1. Trimming at V came to 3 bases and at J to 6 bases, leaving 17 bases not matched to a gene. The germline V gene encodes CDR1 MNHEY and CDR2 SMNVEV (reference sequence). This CDR3 contains 18 residues. CDR3 coding DNA: TGTGCCAGCAGTTTCGCCCCTCCGGGGACAGGGGTGCCTCTCGAGCAGTACTTC. Protein product: CASSFAPPGTGVPLEQYF.

This sequence joins TRBV6-2 or TRBV6-3 and TRBJ2-5; D may be TRBD2 (6 bases). V gave up 2 bases and J gave up 3 bases, with 13 bases separating them. Germline CDR1 MNHEY, CDR2 SVGEGT. The CDR3 has 15 residues. CDR3 DNA: TGTGCCAGCAGTTACCACGGGAGAATAGAAGAGACCCAGTACTTC. This codes for CASSYHGRIEETQYF.

The chain employs TRBV2 and TRBJ2-1; D is uncertain. The CDR3 runs to 11 residues. Germline V gene lookup returns CDR1 SNHLY and CDR2 FYNNEI. The ends were cut back, 6 bases at V and 6 bases at J, with 6 bases in the middle. The CDR3: CASRLVNEQFF. The CDR3 bases are TGTGCCAGCAGGTTGGTCAATGAGCAGTTCTTC.

The chain uses TRBV6-5 and TRBJ2-4; D unresolved. The closer fit of TRBJ2-5 to the DNA end suggests the J call may be wrong. Germline V gene lookup returns CDR1 MNHEY and CDR2 SVGAGI. The CDR3 sequence is 13 residues long. CDR3: CASRPDLAETQYF. The CDR3 bases are TGTGCCAGCAGGCCAGATCTTGCGGAGACCCAGTACTTC.

This chain uses TRBV5-1 with TRBJ1-1; 9 bases agree with TRBD1. Germline V gene lookup returns CDR1 SGHRS and CDR2 YFSETQ. With 5 bases clipped from V and 5 bases from J, the junction kept 13 bases outside the gene matches. The CDR3 contains 16 residues. DNA of the CDR3: TGCGCCAGCAGGCGTCCCGGGACAGGGAGTGGGACTGAAGCTTTCTTT. Translation gives CASRRPGTGSGTEAFF.

This rearrangement joins TRBV9 to TRBJ2-7, with no clear D. CDR1 is SGDLS, CDR2 YYNGEE, per germline. Trimming took 0 bases from V and 1 from J, leaving 5 bases between them. CDR3 size: 13 residues. Here the CDR3 reads CASSVDGSYEQYF. In nucleotides, the CDR3 is TGTGCCAGCAGCGTAGACGGGTCCTACGAGCAGTACTTC.

A remark on this clonotype: This may be a read error, as it is one base from a much larger clone. V usage is TRBV5-1 and J usage is TRBJ2-6; tentatively, D is TRBD1 (6 bases). CDR1 SGHRS and CDR2 YFSETQ come from the germline V gene. CDR3 length: 13 amino acids. CDR3 in amino acids: CASSFTGPNVRTF. Here the CDR3 DNA reads TGCGCCAGCAGCTTCACAGGGCCCAACGTCCGGACTTTC. The variable domain in full, completed from reference TRBV5-1 and TRBJ2-6, reads KAGVTQTPRYLIKTRGQQVTLSCSPISGHRSVSWYQQTPGQGLQFLFEYFSETQRNKGNFPGRFSGRQFSNSRSEMNVSTLELGDSALYLCASSFTGPNVRTFGAGSRLTVL.

This clonotype was found many times. The V and J genes are TRBV20-1 and TRBJ2-1; TRBD2 matches at 8 bases. The junction had 8 bases not matched to a gene; V was cut back by 8 bases and J by 5 bases. This CDR3 spans 13 amino acids. Germline V gene sequence: CDR1 DFQATT, CDR2 SNEGSKA (reference sequence). For the CDR3, the DNA is TGCAGTCCAAGCGGGAGTACCGACAATGAGCAGTTCTTC. This codes for CSPSGSTDNEQFF.

V is TRBV7-2 and J is TRBJ2-7; D remains ambiguous. The V gene lost 3 bases and the J gene lost 0 bases, with 9 bases spanning the gap. Germline-derived CDR1 and CDR2 are SGHTA and FQGNSA. The CDR3 is 14 amino acids. CDR3 region: CASSFARLSYEQYF. CDR3 DNA: TGTGCCAGCAGCTTTGCCAGGCTCTCCTACGAGCAGTACTTC.

This chain connects TRBV5-1 to TRBJ2-6; D not certain. V shed 4 bases and J shed 4 bases, with 18 bases lying between them. From germline, CDR1 is SGHRS and CDR2 YFSETQ. The CDR3 extends over 17 amino acids. The CDR3 coding sequence is TGCGCCAGCAGCGAAGACCTCGGGTTAAGGGGGGCCAACGTCCTGACTTTC. Its protein is CASSEDLGLRGANVLTF.

The CDR3 region has the DNA TGTGCCAGCAGTTACTCGAGGGTTTGGGGGAATGAGCAGTTCTTC. Its protein product is CASSYSRVWGNEQFF. The chain joins TRBV6-2 or TRBV6-3 to TRBJ2-1; D tentatively reads TRBD1 or TRBD2 (5 bases each). The germline CDR1 and CDR2 sequences are MNHEY and SVGEGT. V shed 0 bases and J shed 7 bases, with 13 bases lying between them. The CDR3 runs to 15 residues.

This clonotype came up many times. V is TRBV7-2 and J is TRBJ2-3; 7 positions match TRBD2. Germline V gene data show CDR1 as SGHTA and CDR2 as FQGNSA. V was clipped by 4 bases and J by 5 bases; unmatched bases: 0. The CDR3 is 12 amino acids. The CDR3 loop is CASSWGGDTQYF. CDR3 in DNA: TGTGCCAGCAGCTGGGGGGGAGATACGCAGTATTTT.

The CDR3 protein is CASSTLAGAGETQYF. CDR3 nucleotide sequence: TGTGCCAGCAGCACACTAGCGGGGGCCGGGGAGACCCAGTACTTC. The V gene is TRBV9, the J gene TRBJ2-7, with 11 bases matching TRBD2. The DNA end is a closer match to TRBJ2-5, so the J assignment may be wrong. This CDR3 is 15 amino acids long. Germline loops: CDR1 SGDLS, CDR2 YYNGEE.

The chain employs TRBV15 and TRBJ2-3, with D perhaps being TRBD1 or TRBD2 (6 bases each). CDR1 is LNHNV and CDR2 is YYDKDF in the germline V gene (reference sequence). The V gene lost 1 base and the J gene lost 0 bases, with 8 bases spanning the gap. The CDR3 has 15 residues. The CDR3, as DNA: TGTGCCACCAGCAGAGCGGGGGCCAGCACAGATACGCAGTATTTT. This codes for CATSRAGASTDTQYF.

V gene TRBV28 combines with J gene TRBJ2-7; 13 positions agree with TRBD2. The J call is uncertain, as TRBJ2-5 better fits the DNA end. The CDR3 consists of 15 residues. The V gene's germline CDR1 is MDHEN and CDR2 SYDVKM. As DNA, the CDR3 is TGTGCCAGCAAGATGACTAGCGGGGGGTTAGGGACCCAGTACTTC. Encoded protein: CASKMTSGGLGTQYF.

This sequence joins TRBV6-6 and TRBJ2-1; no firm D call. This CDR3 has 12 residues. Trimming removed 3 bases at V and 3 bases at J, with 3 bases between. Germline lookup yields CDR1 MNHNY and CDR2 SVGAGI (reference sequence). CDR3 protein: CASSYLYNEQFF. The CDR3 region has the DNA TGTGCCAGCAGTTATCTCTACAATGAGCAGTTCTTC.

This clonotype was counted once. The V gene is TRBV5-1, the J gene TRBJ1-2, with D tentatively TRBD1 (5 bases). Trimming left V 4 bases short and J 4 bases short, with 20 bases between. There are 16 residues in the CDR3. From germline, CDR1 is SGHRS and CDR2 YFSETQ. In DNA, the CDR3 is TGCGCCAGCAGCAAGGATGGGACGCGCACGACCTATGGCTACACCTTC. The encoded protein is CASSKDGTRTTYGYTF.

The chain employs TRBV20-1 and TRBJ2-7; perhaps D is TRBD1 or TRBD2 (5 bases each). The germline gives CDR1 DFQATT, CDR2 SNEGSKA (reference sequence). This CDR3 spans 12 amino acids. Trimming took 2 bases from V and 4 from J, leaving 9 bases between them. The DNA of the CDR3 is TGCAGTGCTAGAACGGGACGGTACGAGCAGTACTTC. Encoded protein: CSARTGRYEQYF.

The chain links TRBV4-2 to TRBJ2-3, with TRBD2 identical over 11 bases. The CDR3 length is 15 residues. CDR1 and CDR2 (germline): LGHNA, YNFKEQ. V dropped 3 bases and J dropped 4; count of bases not matched to a gene: 3. The CDR3 region is CASSHYSGGADTQYF. The CDR3 nucleotides are TGTGCCAGCAGCCACTATAGCGGGGGGGCAGATACGCAGTATTTT.

V gene TRBV10-3 combines with J gene TRBJ2-1, with TRBD2 matching 8 bases. The CDR3 totals 16 residues. With V trimmed by 6 bases and J by 9 bases, 16 bases remained unmatched. CDR1 is ENHRY and CDR2 is SYGVKD in the germline V gene. As DNA, the CDR3 is TGTGCCATCAGCCCAGGGAGTGGCGGGAGGAGGAGTGAGCAGTTCTTC. Translating gives CAISPGSGGRRSEQFF.

J is TRBJ2-5 and V is TRBV29-1, with D perhaps matching TRBD2 (6 bases). CDR1 is SQVTM and CDR2 is ANQGSEA in the germline V gene. This CDR3 comprises 16 residues. Trimming shortened V by 7 bases and J by 4 bases, and 25 bases separated the two germline ends. The CDR3 reads CSASRGTQGWGETQYF. CDR3 DNA: TGCAGCGCGAGCCGAGGGACTCAGGGATGGGGAGAGACCCAGTACTTC.

This rearrangement joins TRBV6-5 to TRBJ2-5, with TRBD2 matching over 8 bases. Per germline, CDR1 MNHEY and CDR2 SVGAGI. The CDR3 runs to 19 residues. V gave up 0 bases and J gave up 2 bases; unmatched junction bases: 14. CDR3 sequence: CASSYSAFGLAGRQETQYF. CDR3 nucleotide sequence: TGTGCCAGCAGTTACTCGGCATTTGGCTTAGCGGGGCGTCAAGAGACCCAGTACTTC.

This clonotype was counted a few times. This sequence joins TRBV20-1 and TRBJ2-3, with D perhaps TRBD1 or TRBD2 (6 bases each). The CDR3 has 14 amino acids. V dropped 7 bases and J dropped 0 bases, with 14 bases sitting between them. The germline CDR1 and CDR2 sequences are DFQATT and SNEGSKA (reference sequence). CDR3 sequence reads: CSVLGGPSTDTQYF. The CDR3 coding sequence is TGCAGTGTTCTCGGGGGCCCTAGCACAGATACGCAGTATTTT.